This is a list of T cell receptor beta chains from one sample in a study of blood T cell repertoires in COVID-19. Sequencing used immunoSEQ multiplex PCR; TCRdb keeps in-frame clones, though not all of them. Among 100,000 to 120,000 clones listed, about four fifths were seen once. The sample taken for sequencing was peripheral blood. All receptors derive from a woman aged 70 to 79 with acute or convalescent COVID-19. CDR3s include the opening cysteine and the closing phenylalanine or tryptophan. Each record gives: V gene, D gene, clone size, J gene, CDR3 DNA, CDR3 protein. The D gene is left open where the match is weak. The size of a clone is reported for some rows only, either as once, few or many, or as a class for expanded clones.

V: TRBV27
D: TRBD2
size: -
J: TRBJ2-1
DNA: TGTGCCAGCAGTTTTGAAAGCGGGACCTACAATGAGCAGTTCTTC
CDR3: CASSFESGTYNEQFF

V: TRBV10-3
D: TRBD1
size: -
J: TRBJ1-5
DNA: TGTGCCACAGTGGACAGGGCAGACCAGCCCCAGCATTTT
CDR3: CATVDRADQPQHF

V: TRBV12-5
D: TRBD2
size: -
J: TRBJ2-7
DNA: TGTGCTAGTGGTTTTCACCTAGCGGGGGGGCCCTACGAGCAGTACTTC
CDR3: CASGFHLAGGPYEQYF

V: TRBV5-6
D: TRBD2
size: -
J: TRBJ2-2
DNA: TGTGCCAGCAGCTTGAGCGGGACTTACACCGGGGAGCTGTTTTTT
CDR3: CASSLSGTYTGELFF

V: TRBV9
D: -
size: -
J: TRBJ2-1
DNA: TGTGCCAGCAGCGGGGTGACTGGGGGCCCCAATGAGCAGTTCTTC
CDR3: CASSGVTGGPNEQFF

V: TRBV3-1/TRBV3-2
D: TRBD2
size: -
J: TRBJ2-5
DNA: TGTGCCAGCAGCCAAGATCAGGTAGAGCGGGGGCCTCCACCAGAGACCCAGTACTTC
CDR3: CASSQDQVERGPPPETQYF

V: TRBV15
D: -
size: -
J: TRBJ1-1
DNA: TGTGCCACCAGCAGTGAGACAGGGAACACTGAAGCTTTCTTT
CDR3: CATSSETGNTEAFF

V: TRBV7-8
D: TRBD1
size: -
J: TRBJ2-3
DNA: TGTGCCAGCAGCTTAGTTGGTCCGGGACAGGGGAATACGCAGTATTTT
CDR3: CASSLVGPGQGNTQYF

V: TRBV4-1
D: TRBD1
size: -
J: TRBJ1-2
DNA: TGCGCCAGCAGCCAAGAATGGGGACAGGGGGCTAGCTACACCTTC
CDR3: CASSQEWGQGASYTF

V: TRBV4-1
D: -
size: -
J: TRBJ1-4
DNA: TGCGCCAGCAGCCAAGCCAGGGTTATTAATGAAAAACTGTTTTTT
CDR3: CASSQARVINEKLFF

V: TRBV30
D: -
size: -
J: TRBJ1-2
DNA: TGTGCCTGGAGTGTAACCCCCTTTCGCAGGACAGCCGATTATGACTACACCTTC
CDR3: CAWSVTPFRRTADYDYTF

V: TRBV2
D: TRBD1
size: once
J: TRBJ2-3
DNA: TGTGCCAGCAGTAGGGTCAGGGGGACAGATACGCAGTATTTT
CDR3: CASSRVRGTDTQYF

V: TRBV6-2/TRBV6-3
D: -
size: once
J: TRBJ2-7
DNA: TGTGCCAGCAGTCGACAGGACATAACCTACGAGCAGTACTTC
CDR3: CASSRQDITYEQYF

V: TRBV5-1
D: TRBD1
size: -
J: TRBJ2-2
DNA: TGCGCCAGCACCCGACAGGGTCAGGCATCTACCGGGGAGCTGTTTTTT
CDR3: CASTRQGQASTGELFF

V: TRBV6-4
D: -
size: -
J: TRBJ2-2
DNA: TGTGCCAGCAGTGAGGGGGCGAGTGGAACCGGGGAGCTGTTTTTT
CDR3: CASSEGASGTGELFF